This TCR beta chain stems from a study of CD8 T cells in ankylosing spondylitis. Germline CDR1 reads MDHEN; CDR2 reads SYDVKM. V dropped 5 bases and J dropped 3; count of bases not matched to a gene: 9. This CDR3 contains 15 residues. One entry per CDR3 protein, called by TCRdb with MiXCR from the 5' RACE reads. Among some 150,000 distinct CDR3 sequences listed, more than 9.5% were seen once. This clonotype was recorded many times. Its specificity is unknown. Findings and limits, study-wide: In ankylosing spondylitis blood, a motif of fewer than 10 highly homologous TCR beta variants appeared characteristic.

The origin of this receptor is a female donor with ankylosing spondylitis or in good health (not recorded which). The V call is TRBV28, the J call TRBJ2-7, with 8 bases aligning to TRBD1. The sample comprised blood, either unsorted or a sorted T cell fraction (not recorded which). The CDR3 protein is CASSPPGQADYEQYF. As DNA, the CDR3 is TGTGCCAGCAGTCCGCCGGGACAGGCTGACTACGAGCAGTACTTC.